A single T cell receptor beta chain is shown here with its context. Its specificity is not known. This record comes from a study of T cell responses to AZD1222 COVID-19 vaccine. Study-wide findings and caveats: At baseline, seropositivity was found in only a handful of AZD1222 recipients. There were repertoire samples only from the period after the peak T cell response. Spike regions recognized by vaccine-associated CD4 TCRs spanned the protein, led by 160-218 and 743-854.

The CDR3 runs 13 residues. Trimming stripped 5 bases from V and 14 bases from J, with 19 bases between. Germline loops: CDR1 SEHNR, CDR2 FQNEAQ (reference sequence). TCRdb's copy holds only in-frame clones and misses some; the assay was immunoSEQ multiplex PCR. The sample has roughly 99,000 clones, about nine tenths seen once; the top ten hold roughly 4.3%. The source was peripheral blood, collected on day 0 of AZD1222 vaccination. This receptor was obtained from an adult in good health. The chain joins TRBV7-9 to TRBJ2-1; D not certain. DNA of the CDR3: TGTGCCAGCAGCATAGAACGCGGACCTTCCAAGTTCTTC. Protein product: CASSIERGPSKFF. The full variable domain, rest sourced from reference TRBV7-9 and TRBJ2-1, is DTGVSQNPRHKITKRGQNVTFRCDPISEHNRLYWYRQTLGQGPEFLTYFQNEAQLEKSRLLSDRFSAERPKGSFSTLEIQRTEQGDSAMYLCASSIERGPSKFFGPGTRLTVL.